This TCR beta chain was observed in a study of T cell responses to AZD1222 COVID-19 vaccine. Germline V gene sequence: CDR1 LNHDA, CDR2 SQIVND (reference sequence). V lost 3 bases, J lost 3 bases, and 6 bases stayed unmatched. CDR3 length: 15 residues. Clones were read by immunoSEQ multiplex PCR, and TCRdb kept only the in-frame ones, dropping some. This sample has some 96,000 clones; about 87% occur once, and the top ten carry about 1.7%. The source material was peripheral blood, sampled on day 0 of AZD1222 vaccination. The sequence was collected from an adult in good health. The V and J genes are TRBV19 and TRBJ2-7; 9 positions match TRBD2. CDR3 loop: CASSMGVAGVYEQYF. In DNA, the CDR3 is TGTGCCAGTAGTATGGGGGTAGCGGGAGTCTACGAGCAGTACTTC.